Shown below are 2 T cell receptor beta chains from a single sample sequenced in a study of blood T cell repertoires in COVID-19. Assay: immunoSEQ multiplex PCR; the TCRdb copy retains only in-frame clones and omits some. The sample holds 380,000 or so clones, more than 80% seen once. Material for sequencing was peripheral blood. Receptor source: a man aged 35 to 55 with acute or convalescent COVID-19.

CDR3 sequence: CASSITGTGIYGYTF. CDR3 coding DNA: TGTGCCAGCAGTATTACCGGGACAGGGATCTATGGCTACACCTTC. The chain couples TRBV9 to TRBJ1-2; 9 nucleotides align to TRBD1. Germline CDR1 and CDR2: SGDLS and YYNGEE. CDR3 size: 15 residues. V was pared by 5 bases and J by 4 bases, with 9 bases of the junction left unmatched.

The CDR3 DNA sequence: TGTGCCAGCAGCTTAGGCCGCCTCACAGATACGCAGTATTTT. Translation gives CASSLGRLTDTQYF. The chain couples TRBV7-3 to TRBJ2-3; D is undetermined. V was shortened by 2 bases and J by 2 bases, with 8 bases between the two germline ends. The CDR3 is 14 residues long. From germline, CDR1 is SGHTA and CDR2 FQGTGA.